Sequencing of this TCR beta chain was carried out in a study of blood T cell repertoires in COVID-19. Here immunoSEQ multiplex PCR was the method, and the copy in TCRdb shows in-frame clones only, minus some. Here the sample spans 9,500 to 15,000 clones, approximately 85% being singletons. This CDR3 has 17 residues. The V and J ends lost 4 bases and 2 bases, in that order; junction bases with no gene match: 9. CDR1 is MNHNS and CDR2 is SASEGT in the germline V gene. Specimen: peripheral blood. This receptor was taken from a human donor in a cohort sampled during active COVID-19. The rearrangement links TRBV6-1 to TRBJ1-5; the match to TRBD1 covers 9 bases. Written as DNA, the CDR3 is TGTGCCAGCAGTGGCCGGACAGGGGACTTCGGCAATCAGCCCCAGCATTTT. Translating gives CASSGRTGDFGNQPQHF.